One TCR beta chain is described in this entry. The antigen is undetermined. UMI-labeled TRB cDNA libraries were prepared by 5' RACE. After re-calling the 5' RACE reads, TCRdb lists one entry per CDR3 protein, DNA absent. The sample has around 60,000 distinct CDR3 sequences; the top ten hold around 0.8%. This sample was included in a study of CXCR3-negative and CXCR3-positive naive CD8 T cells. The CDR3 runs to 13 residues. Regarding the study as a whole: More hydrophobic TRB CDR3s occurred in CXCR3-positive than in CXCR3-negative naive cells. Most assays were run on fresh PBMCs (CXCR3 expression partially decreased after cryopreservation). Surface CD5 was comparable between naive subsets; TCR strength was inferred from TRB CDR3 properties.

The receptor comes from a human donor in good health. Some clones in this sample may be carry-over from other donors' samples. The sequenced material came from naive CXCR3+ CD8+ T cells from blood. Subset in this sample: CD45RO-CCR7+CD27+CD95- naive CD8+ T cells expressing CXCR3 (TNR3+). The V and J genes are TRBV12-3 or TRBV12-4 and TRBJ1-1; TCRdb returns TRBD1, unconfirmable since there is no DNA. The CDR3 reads CASSTPPGTEAFF.